Listed below are T cell receptor beta chains from one sample, sequenced in a study of cytomegalovirus exposure and HLA in healthy donors. The method was immunoSEQ multiplex PCR; TCRdb's version includes in-frame clones alone and lacks a portion of them. The data contain roughly 190,000 clones, approximately 65% of them singletons. Sequenced material: PBMCs. All receptors derive from a man aged 40-50 years in good health and CMV-seronegative. CDR3s include the opening cysteine and the closing phenylalanine or tryptophan. D genes are given only for firm matches. Clone size, where shown, is once, few, many, or a class for clones that have expanded.

DNA: TGTGCCAGCAGTTACTCGAGGGCAGCATACGAGCAGTACTTC; CDR3: CASSYSRAAYEQYF; J: TRBJ2-7; size: NA; D: NA; V: TRBV6-5
DNA: TGTGCCAGCAGCCAAGAGTCAGGCAGGCTTCAGTACTTC; CDR3: CASSQESGRLQYF; J: TRBJ2-4; size: NA; D: NA; V: TRBV14
DNA: TGTGCCAGCAGCTTACGGGGGTCCACAGATACGCAGTATTTT; CDR3: CASSLRGSTDTQYF; J: TRBJ2-3; size: NA; D: NA; V: TRBV5-8
DNA: TGTGCCAGCAAGACTGGGCGGGGCATCTATAATTCACCCCTCCACTTT; CDR3: CASKTGRGIYNSPLHF; J: TRBJ1-6; size: few; D: NA; V: TRBV7-2
DNA: TGTGCCAGCAGCAAAGAATGGGACACCTCCTACGAGCAGTACTTC; CDR3: CASSKEWDTSYEQYF; J: TRBJ2-7; size: few; D: NA; V: TRBV21-1
DNA: TGTGCCAGCAGCTTAGGAGGGGGCAGGGATACGCAGTATTTT; CDR3: CASSLGGGRDTQYF; J: TRBJ2-3; size: once; D: TRBD1; V: TRBV11-3
DNA: TGTGCCAGCAGAGAGACAGGCAGCACTGAAGCTTTCTTT; CDR3: CASRETGSTEAFF; J: TRBJ1-1; size: NA; D: NA; V: TRBV7-2
DNA: TGTGCCAGCAGCTTGAGGCAGGGGGGACATCAGCCCCAGCATTTT; CDR3: CASSLRQGGHQPQHF; J: TRBJ1-5; size: once; D: TRBD1; V: TRBV5-5
DNA: TGTGCCAGCAGCTGGGCGGGACAGGGGGCCCACGAGCAGTACTTC; CDR3: CASSWAGQGAHEQYF; J: TRBJ2-7; size: NA; D: TRBD1; V: TRBV7-9
DNA: TGTGCCAGCAGCTTAGGAGGGGAAAAACTGTTTTTT; CDR3: CASSLGGEKLFF; J: TRBJ1-4; size: NA; D: NA; V: TRBV7-6
DNA: TGTGCCAGCAGCTCTGACACAATGGGTTACTATGGCTACACCTTC; CDR3: CASSSDTMGYYGYTF; J: TRBJ1-2; size: NA; D: NA; V: TRBV11-2
DNA: TGTGCCAGTAGTCCGTTGACAGGGGGCAACACCGGGGAGCTGTTTTTT; CDR3: CASSPLTGGNTGELFF; J: TRBJ2-2; size: NA; D: TRBD1; V: TRBV19
DNA: TGTTCCAGCGGCGAACTAGCGGGGGGGTACAATGAGCAGTTCTTC; CDR3: CSSGELAGGYNEQFF; J: TRBJ2-1; size: NA; D: TRBD2; V: TRBV7-9
DNA: TGTGCCAGCAGCCCGACGGGGGGCTCCTATGGCTACACCTTC; CDR3: CASSPTGGSYGYTF; J: TRBJ1-2; size: NA; D: NA; V: TRBV7-9
DNA: TGTGCCAGTAGTGATTGGAGGACTAATGAAAAACTGTTTTTT; CDR3: CASSDWRTNEKLFF; J: TRBJ1-4; size: few; D: NA; V: TRBV19
DNA: TGCGCCAGCAGCCCAAACACAGATACGCAGTATTTT; CDR3: CASSPNTDTQYF; J: TRBJ2-3; size: few; D: NA; V: TRBV5-1
DNA: TGTGCCAGCAGCCCCGGGGAACAGAACTATGGCTACACCTTC; CDR3: CASSPGEQNYGYTF; J: TRBJ1-2; size: NA; D: NA; V: TRBV7-6
DNA: TGTGCCAGCAGCTTAGGAGGGTCGGGAGGATTCTCCTACGAGCAGTACTTC; CDR3: CASSLGGSGGFSYEQYF; J: TRBJ2-7; size: NA; D: TRBD2; V: TRBV7-6
DNA: TGTGCCAGCAGCTTAGTCGGGGGCTCTGGAAACACCATATATTTT; CDR3: CASSLVGGSGNTIYF; J: TRBJ1-3; size: NA; D: NA; V: TRBV7-2
DNA: TGTGCCAGCAGCCAAGATGGCAGGGGCAGGGAAGCTTTCTTT; CDR3: CASSQDGRGREAFF; J: TRBJ1-1; size: NA; D: NA; V: TRBV4-2
DNA: TGTGCCAGCAGCAAAAGGTACCCAGGGTCCGGGGAGCTGTTTTTT; CDR3: CASSKRYPGSGELFF; J: TRBJ2-2; size: NA; D: NA; V: TRBV21-1
DNA: TGTGCCAGCAGCCAAGATACGGGGAGGGATTCACCCCTCCACTTT; CDR3: CASSQDTGRDSPLHF; J: TRBJ1-6; size: NA; D: NA; V: TRBV4-2
DNA: TGTGCCAGCAGCTCGGGGACAGGTTTTACTAATGAAAAACTGTTTTTT; CDR3: CASSSGTGFTNEKLFF; J: TRBJ1-4; size: NA; D: TRBD1; V: TRBV7-7
DNA: TGTGCCAGCAGCTTGGCTTGGGGAGACACTGAAGCTTTCTTT; CDR3: CASSLAWGDTEAFF; J: TRBJ1-1; size: NA; D: NA; V: TRBV7-3
DNA: TGTGCCAGCAGCTTAGGGACAGAGAATCAGCCCCAGCATTTT; CDR3: CASSLGTENQPQHF; J: TRBJ1-5; size: few; D: NA; V: TRBV7-9
DNA: TGCGCCAGCAGCCAAACAGCCTTTCCTACCCAGTTCTTC; CDR3: CASSQTAFPTQFF; J: TRBJ2-1; size: once; D: NA; V: TRBV4-1
DNA: TGTGCCAGCAGAAGACAGATTGCAACTAATGAAAAACTGTTTTTT; CDR3: CASRRQIATNEKLFF; J: TRBJ1-4; size: NA; D: NA; V: TRBV27
DNA: TGTGCCAGCAGCGTAGTGAGGGACTCCTACGAGCAGTACTTC; CDR3: CASSVVRDSYEQYF; J: TRBJ2-7; size: NA; D: NA; V: TRBV9
DNA: TGTGCCAGCAGCTTGACAGGAGGCCCCCTCGAGCAGTACTTC; CDR3: CASSLTGGPLEQYF; J: TRBJ2-7; size: NA; D: NA; V: TRBV11-2
DNA: TGTGCCAGCAGCAGGTCACGTCCGACAGACAATCAGCCCCAGCATTTT; CDR3: CASSRSRPTDNQPQHF; J: TRBJ1-5; size: once; D: NA; V: TRBV21-1
DNA: TGTGCCAGCAGCTTATCACTAGCGGGAGGGCAAGAGACCCAGTACTTC; CDR3: CASSLSLAGGQETQYF; J: TRBJ2-5; size: NA; D: TRBD2; V: TRBV7-2
DNA: TGTGCCAGCAGTTCCCCTAGCGGGAGGGACGAGCAGTACTTC; CDR3: CASSSPSGRDEQYF; J: TRBJ2-7; size: NA; D: TRBD2; V: TRBV27
DNA: TGCAGCGTTGGAGGCAGGGTCCCCCGAACTGAAGCTTTCTTT; CDR3: CSVGGRVPRTEAFF; J: TRBJ1-1; size: NA; D: NA; V: TRBV29-1
DNA: TGTGCCAGCAGGCGAGCGGGGACGGGCACAGATACGCAGTATTTT; CDR3: CASRRAGTGTDTQYF; J: TRBJ2-3; size: few; D: TRBD2; V: TRBV9
DNA: TGTTCCAGCAGCCGGGATGTCTACGAGCAGTACTTC; CDR3: CSSSRDVYEQYF; J: TRBJ2-7; size: NA; D: NA; V: TRBV7-9
DNA: TGCGCCAGCAGCTTGATGGGGGGGCTAAGCACAGATACGCAGTATTTT; CDR3: CASSLMGGLSTDTQYF; J: TRBJ2-3; size: few; D: NA; V: TRBV5-1
DNA: TGTGCCAGCAGCTTGAACGGGTACGAGCAGTACTTC; CDR3: CASSLNGYEQYF; J: TRBJ2-7; size: NA; D: NA; V: TRBV5-4
DNA: TGTGCCAGCAGCTTAGGTGGGGGACTCCAAGAGACCCAGTACTTC; CDR3: CASSLGGGLQETQYF; J: TRBJ2-5; size: NA; D: NA; V: TRBV7-2
DNA: TGTGCCTCCCCAACCGGCGGATCTAATGAAAAACTGTTTTTT; CDR3: CASPTGGSNEKLFF; J: TRBJ1-4; size: NA; D: NA; V: TRBV30
DNA: TGCGCCAGCAGAGGAGATAGGGGAGCTTTCTTT; CDR3: CASRGDRGAFF; J: TRBJ1-1; size: few; D: NA; V: TRBV5-1
DNA: TGTGCCACCAGCAGAGATGGAGGGATCAAAGAGACCCAGTACTTC; CDR3: CATSRDGGIKETQYF; J: TRBJ2-5; size: NA; D: NA; V: TRBV15
DNA: TGTGCCAGCAGCTACATAGGGGCCCACGAGCAGTACTTC; CDR3: CASSYIGAHEQYF; J: TRBJ2-7; size: NA; D: NA; V: TRBV7-9
DNA: TGTGCCAGCTCACCAAACGGGATGAAGATGGGACAGAACTATGGCTACACCTTC; CDR3: CASSPNGMKMGQNYGYTF; J: TRBJ1-2; size: NA; D: TRBD1; V: TRBV18
DNA: TGTGCCAGCAGCGTAGATGGGGGGGGCAGCAATCAGCCCCAGCATTTT; CDR3: CASSVDGGGSNQPQHF; J: TRBJ1-5; size: few; D: NA; V: TRBV9
DNA: TGTGCCAGCAGCTTATCGCGGACTAGCGGGTACAATGAGCAGTTCTTC; CDR3: CASSLSRTSGYNEQFF; J: TRBJ2-1; size: NA; D: TRBD2; V: TRBV7-2